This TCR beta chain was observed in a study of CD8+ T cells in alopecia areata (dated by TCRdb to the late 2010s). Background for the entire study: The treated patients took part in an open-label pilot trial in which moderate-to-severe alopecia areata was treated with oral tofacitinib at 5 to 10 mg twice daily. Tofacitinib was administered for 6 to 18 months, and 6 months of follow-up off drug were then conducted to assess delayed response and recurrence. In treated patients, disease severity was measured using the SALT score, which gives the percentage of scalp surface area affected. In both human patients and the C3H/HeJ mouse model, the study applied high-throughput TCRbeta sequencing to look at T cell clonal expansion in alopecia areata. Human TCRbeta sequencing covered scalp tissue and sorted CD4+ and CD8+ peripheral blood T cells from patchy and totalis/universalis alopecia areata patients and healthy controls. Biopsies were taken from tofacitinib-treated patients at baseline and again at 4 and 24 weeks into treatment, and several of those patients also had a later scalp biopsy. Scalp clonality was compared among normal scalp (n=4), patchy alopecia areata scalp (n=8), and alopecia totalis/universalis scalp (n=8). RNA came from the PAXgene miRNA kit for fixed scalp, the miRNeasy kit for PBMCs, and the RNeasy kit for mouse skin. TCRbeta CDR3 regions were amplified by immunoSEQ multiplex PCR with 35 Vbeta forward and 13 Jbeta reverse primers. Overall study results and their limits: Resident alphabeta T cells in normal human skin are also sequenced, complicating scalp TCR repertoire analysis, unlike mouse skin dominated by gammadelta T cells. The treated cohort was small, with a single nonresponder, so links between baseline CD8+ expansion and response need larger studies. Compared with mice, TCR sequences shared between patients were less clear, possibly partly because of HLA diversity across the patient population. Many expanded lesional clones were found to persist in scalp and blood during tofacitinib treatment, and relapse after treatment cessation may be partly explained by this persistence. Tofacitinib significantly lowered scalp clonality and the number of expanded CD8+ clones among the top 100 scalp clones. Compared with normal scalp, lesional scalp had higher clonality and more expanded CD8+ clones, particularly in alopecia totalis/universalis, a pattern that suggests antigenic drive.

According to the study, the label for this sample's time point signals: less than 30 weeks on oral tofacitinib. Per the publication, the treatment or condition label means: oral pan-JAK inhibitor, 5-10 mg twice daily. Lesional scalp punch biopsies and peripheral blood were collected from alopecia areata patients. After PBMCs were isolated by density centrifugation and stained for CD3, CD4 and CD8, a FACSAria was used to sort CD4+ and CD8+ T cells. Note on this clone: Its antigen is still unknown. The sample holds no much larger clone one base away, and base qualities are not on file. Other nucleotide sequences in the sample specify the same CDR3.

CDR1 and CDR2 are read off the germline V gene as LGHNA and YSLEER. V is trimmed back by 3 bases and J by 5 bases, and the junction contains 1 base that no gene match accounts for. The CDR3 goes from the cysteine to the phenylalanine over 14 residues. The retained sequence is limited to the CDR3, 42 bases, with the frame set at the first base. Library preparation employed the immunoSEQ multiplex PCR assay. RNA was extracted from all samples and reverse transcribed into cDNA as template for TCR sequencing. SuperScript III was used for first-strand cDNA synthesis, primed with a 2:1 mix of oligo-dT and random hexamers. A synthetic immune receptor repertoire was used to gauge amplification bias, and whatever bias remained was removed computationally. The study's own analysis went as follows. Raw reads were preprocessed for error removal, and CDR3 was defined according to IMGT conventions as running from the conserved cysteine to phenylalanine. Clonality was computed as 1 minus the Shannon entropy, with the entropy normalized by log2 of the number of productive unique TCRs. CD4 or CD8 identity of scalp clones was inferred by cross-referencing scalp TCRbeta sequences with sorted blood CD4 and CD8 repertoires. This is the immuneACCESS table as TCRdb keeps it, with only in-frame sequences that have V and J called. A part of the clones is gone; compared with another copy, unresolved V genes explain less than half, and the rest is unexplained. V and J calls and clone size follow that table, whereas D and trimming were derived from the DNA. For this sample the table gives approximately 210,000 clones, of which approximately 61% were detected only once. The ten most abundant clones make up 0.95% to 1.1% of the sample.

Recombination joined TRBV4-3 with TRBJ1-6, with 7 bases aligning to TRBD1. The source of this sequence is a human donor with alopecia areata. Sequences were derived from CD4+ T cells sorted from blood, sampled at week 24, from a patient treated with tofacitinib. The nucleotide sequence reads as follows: TGCGCCAGCAGCCAGGGACAGAATAATTCACCCCTCCACTTT. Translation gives CASSQGQNNSPLHF.